By share, the clone carrying this TCR delta chain counts as large. Other DNA sequences of this sample code for an identical CDR3. TCRdb reran clone calling via CATT on the RT-PCR reads. The data show about 1,400 delta-chain clones, roughly half seen once. Trimming took 2 bases from V and 1 from J; bases not matched to a gene: 18. Germline CDR1 reads TSWWSYY; CDR2 reads QGS. The CDR3 is made up of 21 amino acids. The sample comes from a study of gamma-delta T cells after stem cell transplantation. Material: gamma-delta T cells. The V call is TRDV1, the J call TRDJ1; TRDD3 matches 11 bases. This sequence originates from a human donor. It is not recorded whose cells these are; they may come from a transplant donor. CDR3 bases: TGTGCTCTTGGGGAAGACGATTGGGACCGACTGGGGGATAGGTGCACCGATAAACTCATCTTT. This encodes CALGEDDWDRLGDRCTDKLIF.